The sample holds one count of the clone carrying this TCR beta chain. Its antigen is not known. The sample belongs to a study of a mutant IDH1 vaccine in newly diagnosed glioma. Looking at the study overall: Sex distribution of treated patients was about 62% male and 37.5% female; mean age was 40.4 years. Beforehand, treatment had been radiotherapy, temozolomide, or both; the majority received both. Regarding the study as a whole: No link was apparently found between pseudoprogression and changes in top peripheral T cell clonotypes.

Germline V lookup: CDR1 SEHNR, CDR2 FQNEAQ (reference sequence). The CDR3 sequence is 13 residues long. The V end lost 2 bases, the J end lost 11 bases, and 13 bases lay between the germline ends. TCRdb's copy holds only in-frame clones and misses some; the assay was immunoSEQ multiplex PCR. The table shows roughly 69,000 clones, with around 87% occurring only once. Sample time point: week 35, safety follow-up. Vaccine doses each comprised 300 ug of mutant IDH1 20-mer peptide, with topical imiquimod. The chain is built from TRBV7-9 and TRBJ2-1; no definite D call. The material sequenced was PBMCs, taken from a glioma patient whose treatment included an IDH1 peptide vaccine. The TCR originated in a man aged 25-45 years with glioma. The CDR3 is CASSLRPDGKQFF. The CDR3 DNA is TGTGCCAGCAGCTTAAGACCGGACGGAAAGCAGTTCTTC.